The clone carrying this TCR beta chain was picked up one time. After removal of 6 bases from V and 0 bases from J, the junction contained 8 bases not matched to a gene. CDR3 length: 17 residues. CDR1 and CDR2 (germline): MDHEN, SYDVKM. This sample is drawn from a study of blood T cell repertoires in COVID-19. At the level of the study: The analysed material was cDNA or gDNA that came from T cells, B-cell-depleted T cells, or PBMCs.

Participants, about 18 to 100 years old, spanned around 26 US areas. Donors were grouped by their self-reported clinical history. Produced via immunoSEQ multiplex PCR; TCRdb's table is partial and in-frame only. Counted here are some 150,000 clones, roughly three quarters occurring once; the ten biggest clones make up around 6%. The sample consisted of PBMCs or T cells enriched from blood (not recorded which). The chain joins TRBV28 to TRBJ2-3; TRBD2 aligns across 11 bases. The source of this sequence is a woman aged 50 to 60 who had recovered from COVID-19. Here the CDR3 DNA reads TGTGCCAGCAGCGTAGCGGGGGGGTCAACGAGCACAGATACGCAGTATTTT. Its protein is CASSVAGGSTSTDTQYF.